The 24 T cell receptor beta chains in this list originate from one sample, sequenced in a study of cytomegalovirus exposure and HLA in healthy donors. The PCR was carried out with 60 Vbeta primers and 13 Jbeta primers. Measured with immunoSEQ multiplex PCR; TCRdb has only the in-frame clones, and not every one. The repertoire consists of around 150,000 clones, with roughly four fifths occurring once and the leading ten covering approximately 3%. Sequenced material: PBMCs. These receptors came from a woman between 35 and 50 years old in good health and CMV-seronegative.

This clone was observed a single time. The chain employs TRBV4-2 and TRBJ1-3; TRBD1 agrees at 7 bases. Germline-derived CDR1 and CDR2 are LGHNA and YNFKEQ. The CDR3 is made up of 18 amino acids. The junction had 11 bases not matched to a gene; V was cut back by 1 base and J by 2 bases. The CDR3 region is CASSQGGLRDSAGNTIYF. CDR3 in DNA: TGTGCCAGCAGCCAAGGGGGGTTAAGGGACAGCGCTGGAAACACCATATATTTT.

CDR3 DNA: TGTGCCAGTCTCTTTACAGGGGCGAACACTGAAGCTTTCTTT. Translated: CASLFTGANTEAFF. This chain links TRBV19 with TRBJ1-1; 7 nucleotides line up with TRBD1. The germline V gene encodes CDR1 LNHDA and CDR2 SQIVND (reference sequence). This CDR3 is built from 14 residues. J was trimmed by 1 base and V by 8 bases; bases with no gene match: 7.

Only a few counts were recorded for this clone. The rearrangement joins TRBV18 to TRBJ1-2; D not resolved. Per germline, CDR1 KGHSH and CDR2 LQKENI. The V end was cut by 5 bases, the J end by 8 bases, with 15 bases between. The CDR3 is 13 amino acids. CDR3 protein: CASSITEVGGYTF. As DNA, the CDR3 is TGTGCCAGCTCAATAACTGAGGTTGGGGGCTACACCTTC.

V and J are TRBV18 and TRBJ1-6; the match to TRBD1 covers 9 bases. This CDR3 spans 15 amino acids. Germline V CDR1 and CDR2: KGHSH, LQKENI. With 2 bases clipped from V and 7 bases from J, the junction kept 3 bases outside the gene matches. This CDR3 is CASSPSDRGNSPLHF. The CDR3 DNA reads as TGTGCCAGCTCACCAAGTGACAGGGGGAATTCACCCCTCCACTTT.

A single count supports this clone. The chain links TRBV6-1 to TRBJ2-3; a possible D gene is TRBD2 (5 bases). Trimming removed 2 bases at V and 1 base at J, with 19 bases between. The CDR3 is 18 residues long. Germline loops: CDR1 MNHNS, CDR2 SASEGT. For the CDR3, the DNA is TGTGCCAGCAGTGAACGGAGGCCAGCTCTGATTCGCACAGATACGCAGTATTTT. This encodes CASSERRPALIRTDTQYF.

This clone was detected a few times. The CDR3 bases are TGTGCCAGCAGCCAGGGGAGGGGGGCCTACGAGCAGTACTTC. Protein sequence: CASSQGRGAYEQYF. The chain employs TRBV5-4 and TRBJ2-7; a weak D match, TRBD2 (7 bases). V was shortened by 4 bases and J by 2 bases, with 13 bases between the two germline ends. The CDR3 runs 14 residues. CDR1 SGHNT and CDR2 YYREEE come from the germline V gene (reference sequence).

About this clone itself: One junction end does not reproduce the germline sequence, and a read error may be involved. The rearrangement links TRBV7-3 to TRBJ1-6; possible D gene TRBD1, 6 bases. This CDR3 contains 14 residues. Per germline, CDR1 SGHTA and CDR2 FQGTGA. The CDR3 nucleotides read TGTGCCAGCAGCCGGGACACCTATAATTCACCCTTCCACTTT. It encodes CASSRDTYNSPFHF.

The chain joins TRBV6-1 to TRBJ1-5; TRBD1 matches 7 bases. V lost 3 bases and J lost 4; bases outside the gene matches: 12. This CDR3 is 17 amino acids long. The germline V gene has CDR1 MNHNS and CDR2 SASEGT. In DNA, the CDR3 is TGTGCCAGCAGTGATCAATATCGGAGGGGGCGTAATCAGCCCCAGCATTTT. Protein product: CASSDQYRRGRNQPQHF.

The chain links TRBV18 to TRBJ1-4, with D maybe TRBD1 (6 bases). The CDR3 consists of 15 residues. From germline, CDR1 is KGHSH and CDR2 LQKENI. V was shortened by 0 bases and J by 7 bases, with 12 bases between the two germline ends. CDR3 sequence reads: CASSPPEVGGEKLFF. In nucleotides, the CDR3 is TGTGCCAGCTCACCACCTGAAGTAGGGGGTGAAAAACTGTTTTTT.

The chain carries TRBV2 and TRBJ1-2; D perhaps matches TRBD1 (5 bases). V was clipped by 6 bases and J by 6 bases, with 17 bases between them. CDR1 is SNHLY and CDR2 is FYNNEI in the germline V gene. The CDR3 is 14 amino acids. The CDR3 coding sequence is TGTGCCAGCAGCTCCCTAAAGGGGAGGAATGGCTACACCTTC. Its translation is CASSSLKGRNGYTF.

This clone was picked up one time. The chain couples TRBV7-6 to TRBJ2-3, with 9 bases lining up with TRBD1. V was pared by 3 bases and J by 1 base, with 2 bases of the junction left unmatched. The CDR3 runs 15 residues. Germline CDR1 and CDR2: SGHVS and FNYEAQ. In DNA form, the CDR3 reads TGTGCCAGCAGCTTCCGGGACAGGGGCACAGATACGCAGTATTTT. Translating it yields CASSFRDRGTDTQYF.

The chain uses TRBV5-5 and TRBJ2-5; TRBD2 agrees at 9 bases. With V trimmed by 4 bases and J by 1 base, 5 bases remained unmatched. Per germline, CDR1 SGHKS and CDR2 YYEKEE (reference sequence). This CDR3 comprises 15 residues. As DNA, the CDR3 is TGTGCCAGCAGCACCGGGACTAGCTCCCAAGAGACCCAGTACTTC. This gives the protein CASSTGTSSQETQYF.

The chain uses TRBV2 and TRBJ1-1; TRBD1 might be the D (5 bases). This CDR3 region has 13 residues. The germline gives CDR1 SNHLY, CDR2 FYNNEI. V was pared by 4 bases and J by 5 bases, with 11 bases between. In DNA, the CDR3 is TGTGCCAGCAGTGTCTGGGGCTCGACTGAAGCTTTCTTT. This encodes CASSVWGSTEAFF.

The chain couples TRBV13 to TRBJ1-1; 7 bases match TRBD1. The ends lost 0 bases at V and 1 base at J; junction bases unmatched: 2. The V gene's germline CDR1 is PRHDT and CDR2 FYEKMQ (reference sequence). The CDR3 extends over 15 amino acids. CDR3 sequence: CASSLGDRWNTEAFF. For the CDR3, the DNA is TGTGCCAGCAGCTTAGGGGACAGGTGGAACACTGAAGCTTTCTTT.

The rearrangement uses TRBV5-1 and TRBJ2-5; 10 positions agree with TRBD1. The trim removed 3 bases at V and 2 bases at J, leaving 7 bases unmatched. Germline V CDR1 and CDR2: SGHRS, YFSETQ. This CDR3 has 16 residues. The CDR3 DNA follows: TGCGCCAGCAGCTCCGGTGGGACAGGGGCGCAAGAGACCCAGTACTTC. Protein: CASSSGGTGAQETQYF.

The chain carries TRBV6-5 and TRBJ2-7; 10 positions match TRBD2. The CDR3 is 15 residues long. Trimming removed 6 bases from V and 2 bases from J; junction bases left unmatched: 7. In germline, CDR1 is MNHEY, CDR2 SVGAGI. CDR3 residues: CASSLTSGAPYEQYF. CDR3 bases: TGTGCCAGCAGCTTAACTAGCGGGGCACCCTACGAGCAGTACTTC.

This clone has just a few counts. In DNA form, the CDR3 reads TGTGCCAGCAGTCCCTGGGCGGGGGGGCATATCTCCTACGAGCAGTACTTC. Amino acid sequence: CASSPWAGGHISYEQYF. This chain connects TRBV27 to TRBJ2-7; 9 bases map to TRBD2. This CDR3 is 17 amino acids long. Germline lookup yields CDR1 MNHEY and CDR2 SMNVEV (reference sequence). The V and J ends lost 5 bases and 0 bases, in that order; junction bases with no gene match: 11.

The chain carries TRBV4-1 and TRBJ2-3; possibly TRBD1 for D (6 bases). The CDR3 runs to 16 residues. Deletions cut 1 base from V and 6 bases from J, with 17 bases between. CDR1 is MGHRA and CDR2 is YSYEKL in the germline V gene. CDR3 residues: CASSQATGGEIDTQYF. Here the CDR3 DNA reads TGCGCCAGCAGCCAAGCGACAGGAGGTGAGATTGATACGCAGTATTTT.

This clone was counted a few times. This chain joins TRBV19 and TRBJ1-4; D is undetermined. Per the germline V gene, CDR1 is LNHDA and CDR2 is SQIVND (reference sequence). The CDR3 consists of 17 residues. With 5 bases removed from V and 1 base from J, the gap between germline ends came to 17 bases. The CDR3 DNA follows: TGTGCCAGTAGTCGGGTTGCAGCGTCAGTAACTAATGAAAAACTGTTTTTT. This translates into CASSRVAASVTNEKLFF.

V and J are TRBV7-2 and TRBJ1-1; TRBD1 is a possible D gene (5 bases). Germline V CDR1 and CDR2: SGHTA, FQGNSA. V dropped 4 bases and J dropped 1 base, with 16 bases sitting between them. The CDR3 contains 16 residues. The CDR3 DNA reads TGTGCCAGCAGCTCCCAGGCAAGCGGGGCGAACACTGAAGCTTTCTTT. Translation: CASSSQASGANTEAFF.

This sequence joins TRBV9 and TRBJ2-5, with TRBD1 matching 8 bases. The germline V gene encodes CDR1 SGDLS and CDR2 YYNGEE. The CDR3 spans 16 residues. Losses at the gene ends were 0 bases for V and 5 bases for J; bases not matched to a gene: 9. This CDR3 is CASSVGGGRGQETQYF. In DNA form, the CDR3 reads TGTGCCAGCAGCGTAGGAGGTGGCAGGGGGCAGGAGACCCAGTACTTC.

V usage is TRBV11-2 and J usage is TRBJ2-7; D may be TRBD2 (5 bases). The CDR3 totals 14 residues. The V gene lost 3 bases and the J gene lost 3 bases, with 12 bases spanning the gap. CDR1 is SGHAT, CDR2 FQNNGV, per germline. Here the CDR3 DNA reads TGTGCCAGCAGCTTTTCGCGGGCCGTCTACGAGCAGTACTTC. Translation gives CASSFSRAVYEQYF.

V is TRBV19 and J is TRBJ1-1, with 7 bases matching TRBD1. CDR3 length equals 13 residues. Germline CDR1 and CDR2: LNHDA and SQIVND (reference sequence). Germline trimming cut 5 bases from V and 9 bases from J; bases unmatched to any gene: 9. As DNA, the CDR3 is TGTGCCAGTAGTTTGGTGATACAGGGGAAAGCTTTCTTT. This codes for CASSLVIQGKAFF.

This sequence joins TRBV21-1 and TRBJ2-1; the D call in the table, TRBD2, was not verified against the DNA. TRBV21-1 is assigned pseudogene status. The CDR3 extends over 17 amino acids. The CDR3 DNA reads TGTGCCAGCAGCAAAGTCGTGCTAGCGGGGTTAAACAATGAGCAGTTCTTC. Translating it yields CASSKVVLAGLNNEQFF.